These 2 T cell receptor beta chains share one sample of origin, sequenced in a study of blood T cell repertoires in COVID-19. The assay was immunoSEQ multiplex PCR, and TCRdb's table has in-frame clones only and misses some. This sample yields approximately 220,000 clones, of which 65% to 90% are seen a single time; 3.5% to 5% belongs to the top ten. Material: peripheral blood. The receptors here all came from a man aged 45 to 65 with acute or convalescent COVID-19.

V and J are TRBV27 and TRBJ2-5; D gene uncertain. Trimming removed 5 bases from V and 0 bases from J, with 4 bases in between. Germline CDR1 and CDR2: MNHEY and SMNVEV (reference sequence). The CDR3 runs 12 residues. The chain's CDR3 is CASSLDQETQYF. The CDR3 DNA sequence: TGTGCCAGCAGTCTAGACCAAGAGACCCAGTACTTC.

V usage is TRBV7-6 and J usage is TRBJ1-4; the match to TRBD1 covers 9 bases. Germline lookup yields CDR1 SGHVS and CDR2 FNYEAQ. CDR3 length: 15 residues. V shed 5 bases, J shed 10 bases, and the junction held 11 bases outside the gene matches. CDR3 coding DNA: TGTGCCAGCAGCCAAACGGGACAGGGTGAGGCAAAACTGTTTTTT. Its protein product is CASSQTGQGEAKLFF. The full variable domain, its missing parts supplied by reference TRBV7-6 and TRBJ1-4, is GAGVSQSPRYKVTKRGQDVALRCDPISGHVSLYWYRQALGQGPEFLTYFNYEAQQDKSGLPNDRFSAERPEGSISTLTIQRTEQRDSAMYRCASSQTGQGEAKLFFGSGTQLSVL.